These T cell receptor beta chains were read from a single sample in a study of blood T cell repertoires in COVID-19. The repertoire was sequenced with immunoSEQ multiplex PCR; TCRdb's copy has only in-frame clones and lacks some. The sample lists 88,000 or so clones; about four fifths were seen once. Sequenced: peripheral blood. Receptor source: an elderly man with acute or convalescent COVID-19. Each CDR3 is given with its conserved first and last residue. The D gene is left open where the match is weak. The size of a clone is reported for some rows only, either as once, few or many, or as a class for expanded clones.

d_call j_call v_call clone_size cdr3_aa cdr3_nt
TRBD1 TRBJ2-1 TRBV7-3 NA CASSLARGNEQFF TGTGCCAGCAGCTTAGCCAGGGGGAATGAGCAGTTCTTC
NA TRBJ2-5 TRBV5-6 few CASSLVGQKFETQYF TGTGCCAGCAGCTTGGTTGGGCAGAAATTTGAGACCCAGTACTTC
TRBD1 TRBJ1-1 TRBV11-2 NA CASSLAGADRGLGNTEAFF TGTGCCAGCAGCTTAGCTGGGGCCGACAGGGGGCTCGGGAACACTGAAGCTTTCTTT
NA TRBJ2-1 TRBV7-2 NA CASSDGTISAYNEQFF TGTGCCAGCAGCGACGGGACAATAAGCGCCTACAATGAGCAGTTCTTC
TRBD1 TRBJ1-2 TRBV30 few CAWSIQGNNGYTF TGTGCCTGGAGTATACAGGGGAACAATGGCTACACCTTC
TRBD2 TRBJ2-1 TRBV7-2 NA CASSLLAGGGSYNEQFF TGTGCCAGCAGCTTGCTAGCGGGGGGGGGCTCCTACAATGAGCAGTTCTTC
NA TRBJ1-2 TRBV21-1 NA CASSIGSGGPYGYTF TGTGCCAGCAGCATTGGTTCCGGGGGGCCCTATGGCTACACCTTC
NA TRBJ2-1 TRBV19 few CASSIIPASGVSSGQFF TGTGCCAGTAGTATAATCCCCGCCTCCGGGGTGTCTTCCGGGCAGTTCTTC
TRBD1 TRBJ1-4 TRBV3-1/TRBV3-2 NA CASSNAQGAVGEKLFF TGTGCCAGCAGCAACGCCCAGGGGGCGGTCGGAGAAAAACTGTTTTTT
NA TRBJ2-1 TRBV18 once CASSPPGGGVYNEQFF TGTGCCAGCTCACCACCTGGGGGGGGCGTCTACAATGAGCAGTTCTTC
NA TRBJ2-6 TRBV6-1 NA CASSDQGSGANVLTF TGTGCCAGCAGTGATCAGGGGTCTGGGGCCAACGTCCTGACTTTC